The rows below give T cell receptor beta chains drawn from one sample of a study of T-cell reconstitution after alpha-beta-depleted transplantation in children. In TCRdb, the PCR reads were re-called with MiXCR into one record per CDR3 protein. This table holds 280,000 or so distinct CDR3 sequences, 9.5% to 13% found once. This specimen consisted of peripheral blood, obtained 180 days after TCRalphabeta/CD19-depleted stem cell transplant. Receptors were obtained from a male patient under 10 years old who had a stem cell transplant for chronic granulomatous disease, so the T cells may come from the graft donor. CDR3s include the opening cysteine and the closing phenylalanine or tryptophan. Fields, in order: clone size, D gene, CDR3 length, V gene, J gene, CDR3 DNA, CDR3 protein. A D gene is named only where the DNA matches it firmly. Clone sizes are shown as once, few, many or a size class.

size: many
D: .
length: 13
V: TRBV12-3/TRBV12-4
J: TRBJ2-7
DNA: TGTGCCAGCAGTTTAACAGCCCCCTACGAGCAGTACTTC
CDR3: CASSLTAPYEQYF

size: many
D: .
length: 15
V: TRBV5-1
J: TRBJ1-1
DNA: TGCGCCAGCAGCTTTTGGGGGCTGGTGGACACTGAAGCTTTCTTT
CDR3: CASSFWGLVDTEAFF

size: many
D: TRBD2
length: 16
V: TRBV11-3
J: TRBJ2-1
DNA: TGTGCCAGCAGCACCCGAGCGGGGGGGAACTACAATGAGCAGTTCTTC
CDR3: CASSTRAGGNYNEQFF

size: many
D: TRBD2
length: 14
V: TRBV20-1
J: TRBJ2-3
DNA: TGCAGTGCGCCGACTAGCGGGGGAACAGATACGCAGTATTTT
CDR3: CSAPTSGGTDTQYF

size: few
D: .
length: 16
V: TRBV20-1
J: TRBJ2-5
DNA: TGCAGTGCTAGGGGGGGCGGCCAGGGAATAAAAGAGACCCAGTACTTC
CDR3: CSARGGGQGIKETQYF

size: many
D: .
length: 16
V: TRBV19
J: TRBJ2-2
DNA: TGTGCCAGTAGTATAGAGGGCCCCGCGAACACCGGGGAGCTGTTTTTT
CDR3: CASSIEGPANTGELFF

size: many
D: .
length: 15
V: TRBV5-1
J: TRBJ2-4
DNA: TGCGCCAGCAGCTCCCGAGCGGGAGCCAAAAACATTCAGTACTTC
CDR3: CASSSRAGAKNIQYF

size: many
D: TRBD1
length: 12
V: TRBV20-1
J: TRBJ2-3
DNA: TGCAGTGCTAGATTTGGACAGGCTTCCAAGTATTTT
CDR3: CSARFGQASKYF

size: many
D: TRBD1
length: 16
V: TRBV15
J: TRBJ1-1
DNA: TGTGCCACCAGCAGAGAATCAGGGGGGGTGGGGACTGAAGCTTTCTTT
CDR3: CATSRESGGVGTEAFF

size: many
D: TRBD1
length: 15
V: TRBV5-1
J: TRBJ2-7
DNA: TGCGCCAGCAGCCTTGGACAGGGGGGCTCCTACGAGCAGTACTTC
CDR3: CASSLGQGGSYEQYF

size: few
D: .
length: 15
V: TRBV12-3/TRBV12-4
J: TRBJ2-5
DNA: TGTGCCAGCAGCCGCGAAGTAGGGCAGATGGAGACCCAGTACTTC
CDR3: CASSREVGQMETQYF